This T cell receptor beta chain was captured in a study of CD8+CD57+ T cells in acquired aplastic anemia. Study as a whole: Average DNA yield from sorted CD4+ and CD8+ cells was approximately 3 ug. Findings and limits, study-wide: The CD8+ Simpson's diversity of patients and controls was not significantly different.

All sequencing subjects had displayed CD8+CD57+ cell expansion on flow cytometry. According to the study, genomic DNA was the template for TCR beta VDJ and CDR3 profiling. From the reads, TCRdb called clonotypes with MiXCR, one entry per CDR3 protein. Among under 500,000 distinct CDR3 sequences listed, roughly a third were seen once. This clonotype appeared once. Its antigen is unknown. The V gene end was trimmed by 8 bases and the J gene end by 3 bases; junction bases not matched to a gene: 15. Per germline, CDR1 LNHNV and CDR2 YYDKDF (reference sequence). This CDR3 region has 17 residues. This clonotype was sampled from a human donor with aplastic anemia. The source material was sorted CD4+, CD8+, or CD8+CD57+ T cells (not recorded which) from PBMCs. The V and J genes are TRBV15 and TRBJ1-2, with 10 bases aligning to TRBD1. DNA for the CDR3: TGTGCCACCCAAGAGGGGACAGGGGCCCTCAATCACTATGGCTACACCTTC. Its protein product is CATQEGTGALNHYGYTF.